The present T cell receptor (beta chain) was sequenced within a study of T cell repertoires in cytomegalovirus infection. Using its own MiXCR run on the reads, TCRdb lists one record per CDR3 protein. The sample shows some 320,000 distinct CDR3 sequences, 25% to 30% of them seen only once. As for this clonotype: Its antigen is unidentified.

General study points: In two of eight donors, the top clonotype was HLA-C-restricted CMV-specific. Accumulated public TCR beta family frequency recognized individuals carrying CMV together with the relevant HLA.

CDR1 and CDR2 (germline): WSHSY, SAAADI. The J segment lost 1 base and the V segment lost 7 bases, leaving 12 bases of the junction unmatched. This CDR3 has 16 residues. The sequences come from cultured PBMCs, collected from culture after CMV antigen stimulation. The sequence was collected from a human donor in good health (CMV status not recorded). Some clones in this sample may be carry-over from other donors' samples. This chain links TRBV10-2 with TRBJ1-1, with 7 nucleotides matching TRBD1. This chain's CDR3 is CASKFSEGQENTEAFF. The CDR3 nucleotides read TGCGCCAGCAAATTCTCGGAAGGACAGGAGAACACTGAAGCTTTCTTT.